These T cell receptor beta chains were read from a single sample in a study of cytomegalovirus exposure and HLA in healthy donors. The repertoire was sequenced with immunoSEQ multiplex PCR; TCRdb's copy has only in-frame clones and lacks some. The data contain about 130,000 clones, about 82% of them singletons. The sequencing sample was made of PBMCs. These receptor sequences come from a boy aged 5-17 years in good health and CMV-seronegative. Each CDR3 is given with its conserved first and last residue. The order of the fields is clone size, J gene, V gene, D gene, CDR3 protein, CDR3 DNA. D genes are given only for firm matches. Clone size appears in some rows only: once, few, many, or a class for an expanded clone.

>NA|TRBJ2-3|TRBV5-4|NA
CASSPTPYAGSTDTQYF
TGTGCCAGCAGCCCCACCCCCTACGCGGGTAGCACAGATACGCAGTATTTT
>NA|TRBJ2-1|TRBV18|TRBD1
CASSPMGQYNEQFF
TGTGCCAGCTCACCTATGGGACAGTACAATGAGCAGTTCTTC
>NA|TRBJ1-2|TRBV6-5|TRBD1
CASSYKGAGGYTF
TGTGCCAGCAGTTATAAGGGGGCTGGAGGCTACACCTTC
>NA|TRBJ1-5|TRBV12-5|TRBD1
CASGPAGTDPNQPQHF
TGTGCTAGTGGTCCCGCTGGGACAGACCCCAATCAGCCCCAGCATTTT
>NA|TRBJ2-7|TRBV9|NA
CASSYYSGAGEQYF
TGTGCCAGCAGCTACTATTCAGGGGCGGGCGAGCAGTACTTC
>NA|TRBJ1-1|TRBV10-3|TRBD1
CAISESKSGGAGTEAFF
TGTGCCATCAGTGAGTCGAAGTCAGGGGGCGCGGGTACTGAAGCTTTCTTT
>NA|TRBJ1-1|TRBV30|NA
CAWRPLGGGNTEAFF
TGTGCCTGGAGGCCTCTTGGGGGAGGTAACACTGAAGCTTTCTTT
>NA|TRBJ2-3|TRBV10-3|TRBD2
CAISATSDTDTQYF
TGTGCCATCAGTGCTACTAGCGACACAGATACGCAGTATTTT
>NA|TRBJ2-5|TRBV5-6|NA
CASSTSGRETQYF
TGTGCCAGCAGCACTTCAGGGAGGGAGACCCAGTACTTC
>NA|TRBJ2-2|TRBV5-6|TRBD1
CASSLVQGIGELFF
TGTGCCAGCAGCTTGGTACAGGGGATCGGGGAGCTGTTTTTT
>NA|TRBJ2-1|TRBV12-5|TRBD2
CASGLVVAGGPNEQFF
TGTGCTAGTGGTTTGGTTGTAGCGGGAGGGCCAAATGAGCAGTTCTTC
>NA|TRBJ1-5|TRBV5-6|TRBD1
CASSTRDRDSQPQHF
TGTGCCAGCAGCACGCGGGACAGGGATTCTCAGCCCCAGCATTTT
>few|TRBJ1-1|TRBV5-1|TRBD1
CASRNADRAAEAFF
TGCGCCAGCAGAAACGCGGACAGGGCCGCTGAAGCTTTCTTT
>NA|TRBJ2-7|TRBV5-4|NA
CASSSPGTPGIYEQYF
TGTGCCAGCAGCTCCCCCGGGACTCCGGGGATATACGAGCAGTACTTC
>few|TRBJ2-5|TRBV9|NA
CASSVDRTFQETQYF
TGTGCCAGCAGCGTAGATCGAACATTCCAAGAGACCCAGTACTTC
>NA|TRBJ1-5|TRBV5-1|NA
CASSLYRDGNQPQHF
TGCGCCAGCAGCTTGTACAGGGACGGCAATCAGCCCCAGCATTTT
>once|TRBJ2-3|TRBV4-2|TRBD2
CASSQDSLAASTDTQYF
TGTGCCAGCAGCCAAGATTCGCTAGCGGCTAGCACAGATACGCAGTATTTT
>NA|TRBJ1-2|TRBV30|NA
CAWSARDTRLYGYTF
TGTGCCTGGAGTGCCCGAGATACTAGATTATATGGCTACACCTTC
>NA|TRBJ2-7|TRBV7-2|NA
CASSPRGGEASYEQYF
TGTGCCAGCAGCCCGAGGGGGGGTGAGGCCTCCTACGAGCAGTACTTC
>NA|TRBJ2-3|TRBV27|NA
CASSSQGTDTQYF
TGTGCCAGCAGTTCACAGGGCACAGATACGCAGTATTTT
>NA|TRBJ1-1|TRBV5-1|TRBD1
CASSPGTGNTEAFF
TGCGCCAGCAGCCCCGGGACAGGGAACACTGAAGCTTTCTTT
>NA|TRBJ2-7|TRBV7-9|TRBD2
CAIDRGLAGVQSYEQYF
TGTGCCATCGATAGGGGGCTAGCGGGAGTTCAGTCCTACGAGCAGTACTTC
>NA|TRBJ1-3|TRBV15|NA
CATSPETRNTIYF
TGTGCCACCAGCCCCGAAACGAGGAACACCATATATTTT